This entry lists 9 T cell receptor beta chains sequenced from one sample in a study of shared clonotypes between healthy human individuals. The method was immunoSEQ multiplex PCR; TCRdb's version includes in-frame clones alone and lacks a portion of them. The sample has approximately 1,500,000 clones; 95% to 99% are singletons. Sequencing input: naive CD4+ T cells sorted from blood. Subset described: CD45RA+ positively selected. The receptors were sampled from a young man in good health.

This sequence joins TRBV9 and TRBJ2-5; D may match TRBD1 or TRBD2 (5 bases each). V lost 3 bases, J lost 3 bases, and 15 bases lay in between. This CDR3 contains 15 residues. Per germline, CDR1 SGDLS and CDR2 YYNGEE. The CDR3 is CASSGAGTAKETQYF. The CDR3 DNA is TGTGCCAGCAGCGGTGCCGGGACCGCGAAAGAGACCCAGTACTTC. The whole variable domain, filled in from reference TRBV9 and TRBJ2-5, reads DSGVTQTPKHLITATGQRVTLRCSPRSGDLSVYWYQQSLDQGLQFLIQYYNGEERAKGNILERFSAQQFPDLHSELNLSSLELGDSALYFCASSGAGTAKETQYFGPGTRLLVL.

CDR3 sequence: CASSELQHSAFF. DNA for the CDR3: TGCGCCAGCAGTGAACTACAACACAGCGCTTTCTTT. J is TRBJ1-1 and V is TRBV10-2, with D unresolved. The CDR3 is 12 amino acids. The germline gives CDR1 WSHSY, CDR2 SAAADI. V lost 3 bases to trimming and J lost 11 bases, with 13 bases between them.

The chain is built from TRBV7-8 and TRBJ2-1; TRBD2 agrees at 11 bases. The CDR3 length is 15 residues. Losses at the gene ends were 6 bases for V and 7 bases for J; bases not matched to a gene: 8. The germline gives CDR1 SGHVS, CDR2 FQNEAQ. In DNA form, the CDR3 reads TGTGCCAGCAGTCCACTAGCGGGAGTTATTAATGAGCAGTTCTTC. Amino acid sequence: CASSPLAGVINEQFF.

The rearrangement joins TRBV28 to TRBJ2-7, with 11 bases identical to TRBD2. Germline assignment: CDR1 MDHEN and CDR2 SYDVKM. This CDR3 spans 14 amino acids. Unmatched junction bases numbered 5, after V lost 8 bases and J lost 2 bases. The CDR3 DNA follows: TGTGCCAGCTCTTATAGCGGGAGGGCCTACGAGCAGTACTTC. Its protein is CASSYSGRAYEQYF. The whole variable domain, filled in from reference TRBV28 and TRBJ2-7, reads DVKVTQSSRYLVKRTGEKVFLECVQDMDHENMFWYRQDPGLGLRLIYFSYDVKMKEKGDIPEGYSVSREKKERFSLILESASTNQTSMYLCASSYSGRAYEQYFGPGTRLTVT.

The genes are TRBV18 and TRBJ2-7, with TRBD1 identical over 7 bases. Trimming cost V 4 bases and J 6 bases; bases outside gene matches: 6. The CDR3 covers 13 residues. Germline V gene lookup returns CDR1 KGHSH and CDR2 LQKENI. The CDR3 DNA reads TGTGCCAGCTCACGGAAAGACAGGGCCGAGCAGTACTTC. Translating it yields CASSRKDRAEQYF.

J is TRBJ2-7 and V is TRBV6-1; 7 positions agree with TRBD1. V was pared by 3 bases and J by 6 bases, with 11 bases of the junction left unmatched. Germline values: CDR1 MNHNS, CDR2 SASEGT. The CDR3 extends over 15 amino acids. The CDR3 region has the DNA TGTGCCAGCAGTGATGAGGACAGGTCCCTTTCCGAGCAGTACTTC. Translated: CASSDEDRSLSEQYF.

The rearrangement joins TRBV5-4 to TRBJ2-4; D may be TRBD2 (6 bases). Per the germline V gene, CDR1 is SGHNT and CDR2 is YYREEE (reference sequence). The germline V and J ends were trimmed by 2 bases and 12 bases, with 24 bases remaining between them. CDR3 length equals 16 residues. CDR3 DNA: TGTGCCAGCAGCTTCGGAAAAGGTGTGGAGGGTGACACTCAGTACTTC. Translation gives CASSFGKGVEGDTQYF.

The rearrangement uses TRBV9 and TRBJ2-5; the match to TRBD2 covers 9 bases. Germline V lookup: CDR1 SGDLS, CDR2 YYNGEE. The CDR3 spans 17 residues. J was trimmed by 7 bases and V by 0 bases; bases with no gene match: 13. CDR3 bases: TGTGCCAGCAGCGTAGATGGGTCTAGCGGGACCCTATGGACCCAGTACTTC. Translation: CASSVDGSSGTLWTQYF.

This chain connects TRBV18 to TRBJ2-7; the match to TRBD1 covers 7 bases. V was pared by 5 bases and J by 6 bases, with 10 bases of the junction left unmatched. The CDR3 is 14 amino acids. Germline CDR1 reads KGHSH; CDR2 reads LQKENI. CDR3 in DNA: TGTGCCAGCTCATCCTCCGGACAGGTTAGCGAGCAGTACTTC. Amino acid sequence: CASSSSGQVSEQYF.